Below, one T cell receptor (beta chain) is given with its context. Its matching antigen is unknown. The sample belongs to a study of shared clonotypes between healthy human individuals. Findings of the study overall: In several donors, 4.5% to 5.5% of naive CD4 clonotypes appeared in common.

Assay execution took place at the deep level. Sequencing was performed with immunoSEQ multiplex PCR; in TCRdb, only in-frame clones are kept and a portion is missing. The sample yields a few hundred thousand clones, over 60% seen once. CDR3 length equals 15 residues. The V segment lost 5 bases and the J segment 2 bases; nucleotides outside the gene matches: 6. Germline-derived CDR1 and CDR2 are SGHTA and FQGNSA. All the donors were Caucasian adults who lived in Nashville, Tennessee. The chain couples TRBV7-2 to TRBJ2-7; TRBD1 matches at 10 bases. The source material was memory CD4+ T cells sorted from blood. Documented subset: CD45RA-negative fraction. The sequence was obtained from a man aged 30-40 years in good health. CDR3 region: CASSTDRGLTYEQYF. The CDR3 nucleotides are TGTGCCAGCAGCACAGACAGGGGGCTAACCTACGAGCAGTACTTC.